The next 15 T cell receptor beta chains were all read from a single sample in a study of cytomegalovirus exposure and HLA in healthy donors. The primer mix had 60 Vbeta and 13 Jbeta primers. Using immunoSEQ multiplex PCR, the repertoire was profiled, and TCRdb retains in-frame clones only, with some absent. The sample records 100,000 to 150,000 clones, about 80% being singletons. Input material: PBMCs. The receptors stem from a woman aged 40-49 years in good health and CMV-seropositive.

J is TRBJ1-2 and V is TRBV30; a weak D match, TRBD1 (5 bases). The CDR3 extends over 13 amino acids. Germline lookup yields CDR1 GTSNPN and CDR2 SVGIG (reference sequence). The ends were cut back, 2 bases at V and 3 bases at J, with 10 bases in the middle. The CDR3 here is CAWSRETDYGYTF. The CDR3 nucleotides read TGTGCCTGGAGTCGAGAGACAGACTATGGCTACACCTTC.

The chain carries TRBV7-2 and TRBJ1-2, with a weak D call TRBD1 (5 bases). Per the germline V gene, CDR1 is SGHTA and CDR2 is FQGNSA. This CDR3 region has 14 residues. Trimming removed 4 bases from V and 3 bases from J, with 12 bases in between. Here the CDR3 DNA reads TGTGCCAGCAGCTCCGGGGGGGTGGACTATGGCTACACCTTC. It encodes CASSSGGVDYGYTF.

The chain has TRBV27 and TRBJ2-5, with 11 bases lining up with TRBD1. The J call may be wrong; the DNA end is better matched by TRBJ2-7. Germline lookup yields CDR1 MNHEY and CDR2 SMNVEV (reference sequence). This CDR3 is built from 17 residues. The CDR3 DNA is TGTGCCAGCAGTTTATACGGCACCGGGACAGGGGGCTACGAGCAGTACTTC. Its protein product is CASSLYGTGTGGYEQYF.

The rearrangement uses TRBV30 and TRBJ1-1; 9 positions match TRBD1. CDR1 GTSNPN and CDR2 SVGIG come from the germline V gene (reference sequence). The trim removed 2 bases at V and 3 bases at J, leaving 7 bases unmatched. CDR3 length: 15 residues. Here the CDR3 reads CAWSSQTGGYTEAFF. CDR3 coding DNA: TGTGCCTGGAGTTCCCAGACAGGGGGGTACACTGAAGCTTTCTTT.

The chain has TRBV5-1 and TRBJ1-1; D is possibly TRBD1 (5 bases). This CDR3 spans 15 amino acids. Trimming took off 4 bases at V and 0 bases at J, with 13 bases between the two ends. Germline V gene lookup returns CDR1 SGHRS and CDR2 YFSETQ. The CDR3 region is CASSTGVGVNTEAFF. Here the CDR3 DNA reads TGCGCCAGCAGCACGGGGGTGGGGGTGAACACTGAAGCTTTCTTT.

CDR3 in amino acids: CASSDDGTSGDTQYF. As DNA, the CDR3 is TGTGCCAGTAGTGACGATGGGACTAGCGGAGATACGCAGTATTTT. The chain combines TRBV19 with TRBJ2-3; 11 positions match TRBD2. This CDR3 region has 15 residues. Germline values: CDR1 LNHDA, CDR2 SQIVND (reference sequence). V trimming: 5 bases; J trimming: 5 bases; junction bases outside the gene matches: 6.

The V call is TRBV14, the J call TRBJ1-2; D is unclear. The V gene lost 4 bases and the J gene lost 3 bases, with 15 bases spanning the gap. Germline-derived CDR1 and CDR2 are SGHDN and FVKESK. The CDR3 consists of 15 residues. In DNA, the CDR3 is TGTGCCAGCAGCCTTATGAGGACGGACTACTATGGCTACACCTTC. Residues: CASSLMRTDYYGYTF.

The V gene is TRBV28, the J gene TRBJ2-3; D unresolved. This CDR3 is built from 14 residues. Germline V gene sequence: CDR1 MDHEN, CDR2 SYDVKM. V shed 1 base and J shed 2 bases, with 7 bases lying between them. CDR3 in amino acids: CASSLSLPTDTQYF. DNA of the CDR3: TGTGCCAGCAGTTTATCCCTACCCACAGATACGCAGTATTTT.

This clone has only one observation. The chain employs TRBV2 and TRBJ2-5, with TRBD2 identical over 10 bases. The CDR3 consists of 16 residues. CDR1 and CDR2 from the germline V gene are SNHLY and FYNNEI. The V and J ends lost 4 bases and 2 bases, in that order; junction bases with no gene match: 7. The chain's CDR3 is CASSGAAGGRQETQYF. The CDR3 region has the DNA TGTGCCAGCAGTGGGGCAGCGGGAGGGCGGCAAGAGACCCAGTACTTC.

The chain has TRBV7-2 and TRBJ1-2, with unresolved D. Germline V gene data show CDR1 as SGHTA and CDR2 as FQGNSA. CDR3 length equals 14 residues. Trimming removed 5 bases at V and 3 bases at J, with 13 bases between. In DNA, the CDR3 is TGTGCCAGCAGCCACGGACTGCCTTACTATGGCTACACCTTC. It yields the protein CASSHGLPYYGYTF.

The J gene is TRBJ1-4, the V gene TRBV27; a weak D match, TRBD1 (5 bases). Trimming pared 8 bases from V and 2 bases from J, leaving 18 bases between. The germline V gene encodes CDR1 MNHEY and CDR2 SMNVEV (reference sequence). The CDR3 extends over 16 amino acids. CDR3 amino acids: CASLGQQVRTNEKLFF. In DNA, the CDR3 is TGTGCCAGCTTGGGGCAGCAGGTAAGGACTAATGAAAAACTGTTTTTT.

The chain recombines TRBV2 with TRBJ2-5, with 10 bases lining up with TRBD2. The length of the CDR3 is 15 residues. After removal of 4 bases from V and 5 bases from J, the junction contained 7 bases not matched to a gene. Germline V gene data show CDR1 as SNHLY and CDR2 as FYNNEI. As DNA, the CDR3 is TGTGCCAGCAGTGCGCCTAGCGGGAGAGGGGAGACCCAGTACTTC. Amino acids: CASSAPSGRGETQYF.

The J gene is TRBJ2-7, the V gene TRBV6-1; D is perhaps TRBD2 (5 bases). This CDR3 is 13 amino acids long. CDR1 is MNHNS and CDR2 is SASEGT in the germline V gene. Trimming took off 0 bases at V and 4 bases at J, with 7 bases between the two ends. CDR3 sequence reads: CASSEAAGYEQYF. CDR3 nucleotide sequence: TGTGCCAGCAGTGAAGCCGCGGGTTACGAGCAGTACTTC.

The chain links TRBV11-3 to TRBJ2-2, with 7 bases fitting TRBD1. CDR1 is SGHNT, CDR2 YENEEA, per germline. The junction had 1 base not matched to a gene; V was cut back by 5 bases and J by 1 base. The CDR3 has 14 residues. The CDR3 sequence is CASSGTENTGELFF. The CDR3 DNA reads TGTGCCAGCAGCGGGACAGAGAACACCGGGGAGCTGTTTTTT.

The chain has TRBV10-2 and TRBJ2-3; TRBD2 matches 9 bases. This CDR3 contains 16 residues. Germline CDR1 is WSHSY and CDR2 is SAAADI. V shed 0 bases, J shed 5 bases, and the junction held 6 bases outside the gene matches. In DNA form, the CDR3 reads TGCGCCAGCAGTGAGTCCGGACTAGCGAGTTTAGATACGCAGTATTTT. Its protein product is CASSESGLASLDTQYF.